What follows are 24 T cell receptor beta chains derived from one specimen sequenced in a study of T cell changes during pregnancy in multiple sclerosis. Assay used: immunoSEQ multiplex PCR; TCRdb lists only in-frame clones, some missing. The repertoire holds 55,000 to 70,000 clones, with 90% as singletons. The sample was peripheral blood, taken in the first trimester of pregnancy. The receptors originated from a female donor in good health, enrolled as a control in a pregnancy study.

J is TRBJ1-5 and V is TRBV15; maybe TRBD1 (6 bases). The CDR3 totals 13 residues. Germline V lookup: CDR1 LNHNV, CDR2 YYDKDF (reference sequence). V was trimmed by 2 bases and J by 4 bases, leaving 6 bases between them. CDR3 sequence: CATSRQGNQPQHF. The CDR3 DNA reads as TGTGCCACCAGCAGACAGGGGAATCAGCCCCAGCATTTT.

This clone was detected once. The V gene is TRBV5-1, the J gene TRBJ1-1; no firm D call. The V end lost 4 bases, the J end lost 1 base, and 8 bases lay between the germline ends. CDR1 SGHRS and CDR2 YFSETQ come from the germline V gene. The CDR3 loop spans 13 amino acids. The CDR3 sequence: CASSELENTEAFF. The CDR3 bases are TGCGCCAGCAGCGAGTTAGAGAACACTGAAGCTTTCTTT. The whole variable domain, remainder taken from reference TRBV5-1 and TRBJ1-1, is KAGVTQTPRYLIKTRGQQVTLSCSPISGHRSVSWYQQTPGQGLQFLFEYFSETQRNKGNFPGRFSGRQFSNSRSEMNVSTLELGDSALYLCASSELENTEAFFGQGTRLTVV.

The chain joins TRBV11-2 to TRBJ2-7, with TRBD1 as a possible D gene (6 bases). Deletions cut 0 bases from V and 6 bases from J, with 9 bases between. The CDR3 has 13 residues. In germline, CDR1 is SGHAT, CDR2 FQNNGV. The CDR3 here is CASSLDDRREQYF. The CDR3 bases are TGTGCCAGCAGCTTAGACGACAGGCGCGAGCAGTACTTC.

The rearrangement joins TRBV19 to TRBJ2-7; maybe TRBD2 (5 bases). Germline CDR1 LNHDA, CDR2 SQIVND (reference sequence). The V and J ends lost 1 base and 5 bases respectively, with 12 bases between them. The CDR3 extends over 14 amino acids. CDR3 in amino acids: CASSIGPGIHEQYF. For the CDR3, the DNA is TGTGCCAGTAGTATAGGGCCGGGGATCCACGAGCAGTACTTC.

This chain uses TRBV10-3 with TRBJ1-1; possibly TRBD1 for D (5 bases). The germline V gene encodes CDR1 ENHRY and CDR2 SYGVKD. CDR3 size: 12 residues. Deletions cut 10 bases from V and 2 bases from J, with 11 bases between. In DNA form, the CDR3 reads TGTGCCACCCGGGGGGGTAACACTGAAGCTTTCTTT. Translation gives CATRGGNTEAFF.

This clone occurred once. V and J are TRBV6-5 and TRBJ1-1, with no clear D. The CDR3 is 14 residues long. The germline CDR1 and CDR2 sequences are MNHEY and SVGAGI. V lost 5 bases, J lost 2 bases, and 12 bases lay in between. The CDR3 DNA sequence: TGTGCCAGCAGTGAGTCTCCAGGTAACACTGAAGCTTTCTTT. It codes for CASSESPGNTEAFF.

V usage is TRBV9 and J usage is TRBJ2-2; 7 positions agree with TRBD1. The V segment lost 2 bases and the J segment 6 bases; nucleotides outside the gene matches: 1. Germline CDR1 SGDLS, CDR2 YYNGEE. There are 13 residues in the CDR3. The DNA for the CDR3 is TGTGCCAGCAGCGTCGACAGGGCCGGGGAGCTGTTTTTT. It is translated as CASSVDRAGELFF.

The chain recombines TRBV19 with TRBJ2-7; 11 bases map to TRBD2. Germline V gives CDR1 LNHDA, CDR2 SQIVND (reference sequence). The CDR3 spans 17 residues. Trimming cost V 3 bases and J 4 bases; bases outside gene matches: 11. CDR3: CASSILLAGGYRYEQYF. The CDR3 coding sequence is TGTGCCAGTAGTATTTTGCTAGCGGGAGGATACAGGTACGAGCAGTACTTC.

The chain links TRBV7-8 to TRBJ1-5, with TRBD1 as a possible D gene (5 bases). The CDR3 runs 14 residues. Germline CDR1 is SGHVS and CDR2 is FQNEAQ. Trimming took off 5 bases at V and 8 bases at J, with 16 bases between the two ends. The CDR3 nucleotides are TGTGCCAGCAGCCCACCAGATGGGGCCGAGCCCCAGCATTTT. Its translation is CASSPPDGAEPQHF.

This chain connects TRBV19 to TRBJ2-3; D gene ambiguous. The V gene's germline CDR1 is LNHDA and CDR2 SQIVND (reference sequence). CDR3 size: 12 residues. V lost 3 bases and J lost 5, with 6 bases in between. In DNA, the CDR3 is TGTGCCAGTAGTATTCCGGGAGATACGCAGTATTTT. Translated: CASSIPGDTQYF.

The V gene is TRBV7-9, the J gene TRBJ2-7; perhaps TRBD2 as D (5 bases). Germline V gene data show CDR1 as SEHNR and CDR2 as FQNEAQ (reference sequence). CDR3 length equals 13 residues. V shed 4 bases and J shed 3 bases, with 10 bases lying between them. CDR3: CASSSRGRYEQYF. As DNA, the CDR3 is TGTGCCAGCAGCTCTCGAGGGCGCTACGAGCAGTACTTC. Based on the CDR3 plus reference TRBV7-9 and TRBJ2-7, the full variable domain is DTGVSQNPRHKITKRGQNVTFRCDPISEHNRLYWYRQTLGQGPEFLTYFQNEAQLEKSRLLSDRFSAERPKGSFSTLEIQRTEQGDSAMYLCASSSRGRYEQYFGPGTRLTVT.

The V and J genes are TRBV7-3 and TRBJ2-1, with 9 bases matching TRBD2. The V segment lost 2 bases and the J segment 10 bases; nucleotides outside the gene matches: 3. Germline CDR1 and CDR2: SGHTA and FQGTGA. CDR3 size: 13 residues. DNA for the CDR3: TGTGCCAGCAGCTTAGCGGGGGGGCAGGAGCAGTTCTTC. It translates to CASSLAGGQEQFF.

The rearrangement links TRBV7-9 to TRBJ1-6, with 9 bases identical to TRBD1. J lost 8 bases, V lost 5 bases, and 4 bases had no gene match. Germline V gene sequence: CDR1 SEHNR, CDR2 FQNEAQ (reference sequence). CDR3 size: 14 residues. The CDR3 region has the DNA TGTGCCAGCAGCCACAGGGGGCCGGATTCACCCCTCCACTTT. Translating gives CASSHRGPDSPLHF.

The CDR3 DNA is TGTGCCAGCAGTTTACCAGTAGGGGGCTCCTACGAGCAGTACTTC. Its translation is CASSLPVGGSYEQYF. The chain uses TRBV28 and TRBJ2-7; maybe TRBD1 (6 bases). The CDR3 spans 15 residues. In germline, CDR1 is MDHEN, CDR2 SYDVKM. The V end lost 2 bases, the J end lost 0 bases, and 11 bases lay between the germline ends.

The chain is built from TRBV7-2 and TRBJ2-1, with D hard to call. Germline V gene data show CDR1 as SGHTA and CDR2 as FQGNSA. This CDR3 spans 13 amino acids. V was cut by 1 base and J by 10 bases, with 11 bases left in between. The CDR3 DNA reads TGTGCCAGCAGCTTAGGTTGGGCCAGCGAGCAGTTCTTC. As protein: CASSLGWASEQFF.

The chain links TRBV19 to TRBJ1-1; 10 nucleotides align to TRBD1. This CDR3 contains 14 residues. Trimming cost V 7 bases and J 5 bases; bases outside gene matches: 7. Germline V gene data show CDR1 as LNHDA and CDR2 as SQIVND (reference sequence). CDR3: CASNVDRGQTEAFF. The CDR3 DNA sequence: TGTGCCAGTAACGTAGACAGGGGGCAGACTGAAGCTTTCTTT.

This chain uses TRBV28 with TRBJ1-1, with D hard to call. The germline V gene encodes CDR1 MDHEN and CDR2 SYDVKM. This CDR3 has 17 amino acids. V gave up 4 bases and J gave up 2 bases, with 20 bases separating them. The CDR3 DNA reads as TGTGCCAGCAGTTCCCTCAGGCGCAGCCGGAAAAACACTGAAGCTTTCTTT. Translation gives CASSSLRRSRKNTEAFF.

This chain links TRBV15 with TRBJ1-1; D ambiguous. Per germline, CDR1 LNHNV and CDR2 YYDKDF (reference sequence). The ends were cut back, 6 bases at V and 0 bases at J, with 8 bases in the middle. The CDR3 extends over 13 amino acids. The CDR3 loop is CATSDQMNTEAFF. As DNA, the CDR3 is TGTGCCACCAGTGATCAGATGAACACTGAAGCTTTCTTT.

The chain recombines TRBV15 with TRBJ2-1, with 11 bases fitting TRBD2. The ends lost 0 bases at V and 3 bases at J; junction bases unmatched: 10. This CDR3 contains 19 residues. The germline V gene has CDR1 LNHNV and CDR2 YYDKDF (reference sequence). Here the CDR3 reads CATSRDKASGGPNYNEQFF. The CDR3 nucleotides are TGTGCCACCAGCAGAGATAAGGCTAGCGGGGGGCCTAACTACAATGAGCAGTTCTTC.

This chain connects TRBV7-9 to TRBJ2-1, with 11 nucleotides matching TRBD2. With V trimmed by 1 base and J by 7 bases, 0 bases remained unmatched. The CDR3 is 14 residues long. From germline, CDR1 is SEHNR and CDR2 FQNEAQ (reference sequence). The CDR3 DNA reads TGTGCCAGCAGCTTAGGACTAGCGGGAAATGAGCAGTTCTTC. Its translation: CASSLGLAGNEQFF.

This rearrangement joins TRBV4-1 to TRBJ1-1, with 7 bases that match TRBD1. The germline gives CDR1 MGHRA, CDR2 YSYEKL. V shed 4 bases and J 7 bases; nucleotides not matched to a gene: 9. The CDR3 is made up of 14 amino acids. The CDR3 spells CASSPVQGKHEAFF. The DNA of the CDR3 is TGCGCCAGCAGCCCCGTACAGGGGAAACATGAAGCTTTCTTT.

This chain links TRBV2 with TRBJ1-2; no clear D. The CDR3 runs to 15 residues. Deletions cut 1 base from V and 4 bases from J, with 13 bases between. The germline CDR1 and CDR2 sequences are SNHLY and FYNNEI. DNA of the CDR3: TGTGCCAGCAGTGAAGTCGGTTGGGAGAGCTATGGCTACACCTTC. This translates into CASSEVGWESYGYTF.

The V call is TRBV2, the J call TRBJ1-3; tentative D call: TRBD1 (6 bases). Trimming shortened V by 8 bases and J by 4 bases, and 24 bases separated the two germline ends. Germline assignment: CDR1 SNHLY and CDR2 FYNNEI. This CDR3 has 17 residues. The CDR3 sequence is CASEWATGPRTGNTIYF. The CDR3 DNA is TGTGCCAGCGAGTGGGCCACAGGGCCCAGAACCGGAAACACCATATATTTT.

The chain joins TRBV30 to TRBJ2-7, with 9 bases lining up with TRBD1. Germline V gives CDR1 GTSNPN, CDR2 SVGIG (reference sequence). The CDR3 covers 13 residues. V dropped 5 bases and J dropped 7; count of bases not matched to a gene: 9. CDR3 in amino acids: CAWGQGQPTEQYF. CDR3 sequence (DNA): TGTGCCTGGGGACAGGGGCAACCTACGGAGCAGTACTTC.